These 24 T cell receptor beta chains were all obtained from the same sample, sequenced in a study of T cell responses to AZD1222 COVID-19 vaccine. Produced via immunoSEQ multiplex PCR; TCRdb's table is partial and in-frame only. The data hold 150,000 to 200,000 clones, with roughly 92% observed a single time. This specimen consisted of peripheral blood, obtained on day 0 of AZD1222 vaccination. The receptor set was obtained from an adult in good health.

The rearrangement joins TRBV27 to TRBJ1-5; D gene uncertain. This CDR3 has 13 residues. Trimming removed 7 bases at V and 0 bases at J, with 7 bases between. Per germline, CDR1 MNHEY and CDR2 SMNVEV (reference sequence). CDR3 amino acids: CASKQNSNQPQHF. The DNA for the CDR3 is TGTGCCAGCAAACAGAATAGCAATCAGCCCCAGCATTTT.

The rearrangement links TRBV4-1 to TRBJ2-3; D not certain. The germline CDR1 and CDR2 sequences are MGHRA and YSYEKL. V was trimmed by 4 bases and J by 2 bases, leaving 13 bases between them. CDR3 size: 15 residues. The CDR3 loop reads CASSPGPLITDTQYF. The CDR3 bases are TGCGCCAGCAGCCCAGGTCCCCTCATCACAGATACGCAGTATTTT.

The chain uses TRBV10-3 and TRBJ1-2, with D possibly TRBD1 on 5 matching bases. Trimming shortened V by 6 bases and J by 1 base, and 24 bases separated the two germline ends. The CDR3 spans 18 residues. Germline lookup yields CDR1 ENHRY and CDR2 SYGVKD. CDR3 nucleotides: TGTGCCATCAGCGGCCGCCGGGACGGCACCATTAATAACTATGGCTACACCTTC. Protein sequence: CAISGRRDGTINNYGYTF.

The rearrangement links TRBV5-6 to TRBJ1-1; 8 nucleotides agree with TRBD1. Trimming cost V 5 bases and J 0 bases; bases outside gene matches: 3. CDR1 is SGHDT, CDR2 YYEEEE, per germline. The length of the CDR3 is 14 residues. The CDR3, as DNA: TGTGCCAGCAGGGACAGGGAGGTGAACACTGAAGCTTTCTTT. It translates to CASRDREVNTEAFF.

CDR3 protein: CASSPSPGGTSYEQYF. The CDR3 bases are TGTGCCAGCAGCCCCTCCCCGGGAGGGACCTCCTACGAGCAGTACTTC. The rearrangement joins TRBV5-4 to TRBJ2-7; 8 nucleotides align to TRBD2. CDR3 length equals 16 residues. The germline CDR1 and CDR2 sequences are SGHNT and YYREEE (reference sequence). V dropped 4 bases and J dropped 0; count of bases not matched to a gene: 9.

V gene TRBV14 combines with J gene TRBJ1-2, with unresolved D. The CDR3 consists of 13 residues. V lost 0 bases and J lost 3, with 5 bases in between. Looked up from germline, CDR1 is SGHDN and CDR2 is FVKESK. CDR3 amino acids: CASSQDRDYGYTF. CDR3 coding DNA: TGTGCCAGCAGCCAAGACCGGGACTATGGCTACACCTTC. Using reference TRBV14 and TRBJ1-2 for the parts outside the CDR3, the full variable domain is EAGVTQFPSHSVIEKGQTVTLRCDPISGHDNLYWYRRVMGKEIKFLLHFVKESKQDESGMPNNRFLAERTGGTYSTLKVQPAELEDSGVYFCASSQDRDYGYTFGSGTRLTVV.

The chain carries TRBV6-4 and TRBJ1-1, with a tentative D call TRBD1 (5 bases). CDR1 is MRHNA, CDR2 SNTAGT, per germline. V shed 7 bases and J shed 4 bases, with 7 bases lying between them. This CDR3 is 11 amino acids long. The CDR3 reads CASTGPTEAFF. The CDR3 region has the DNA TGTGCCAGCACAGGGCCCACTGAAGCTTTCTTT.

This CDR3 is CAISGVEAFF. In DNA, the CDR3 is TGTGCCATTTCGGGAGTTGAAGCTTTCTTT. The chain is built from TRBV11-2 and TRBJ1-1; D uncertain. CDR1 is SGHAT, CDR2 FQNNGV, per germline. CDR3 length equals 10 residues. Trimming stripped 10 bases from V and 7 bases from J, with 10 bases between.

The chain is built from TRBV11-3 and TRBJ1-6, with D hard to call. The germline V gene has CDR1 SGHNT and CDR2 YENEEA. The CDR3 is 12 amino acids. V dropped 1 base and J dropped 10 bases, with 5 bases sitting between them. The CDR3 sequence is CASSLGSSPLHF. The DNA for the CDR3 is TGTGCCAGCAGCTTAGGATCCTCACCCCTCCACTTT.

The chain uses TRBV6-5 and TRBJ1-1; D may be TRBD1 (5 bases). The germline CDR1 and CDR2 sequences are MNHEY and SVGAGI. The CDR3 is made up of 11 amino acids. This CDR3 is CGGGVDTEAFF. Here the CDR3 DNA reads TGTGGGGGAGGGGTTGACACTGAAGCTTTCTTT.

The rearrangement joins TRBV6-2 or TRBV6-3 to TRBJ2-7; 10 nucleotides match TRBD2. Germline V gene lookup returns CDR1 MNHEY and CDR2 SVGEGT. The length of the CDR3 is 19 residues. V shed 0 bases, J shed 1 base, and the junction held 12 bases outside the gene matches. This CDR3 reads CASSYSIASGSDGSYEQYF. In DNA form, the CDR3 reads TGTGCCAGCAGTTACTCGATTGCTAGCGGGAGCGACGGGTCCTACGAGCAGTACTTC.

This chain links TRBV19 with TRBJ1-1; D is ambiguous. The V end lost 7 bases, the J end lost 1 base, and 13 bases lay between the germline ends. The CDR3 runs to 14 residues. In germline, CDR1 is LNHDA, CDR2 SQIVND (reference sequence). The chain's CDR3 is CASKLAPGNTEAFF. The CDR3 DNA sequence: TGTGCCAGTAAACTTGCCCCAGGGAACACTGAAGCTTTCTTT.

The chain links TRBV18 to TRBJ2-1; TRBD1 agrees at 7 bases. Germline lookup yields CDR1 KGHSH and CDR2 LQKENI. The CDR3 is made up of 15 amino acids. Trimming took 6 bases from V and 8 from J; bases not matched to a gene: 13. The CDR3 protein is CASSPRDSLGDEQFF. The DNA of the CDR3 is TGTGCCAGCTCCCCCAGGGACAGCCTCGGGGATGAGCAGTTCTTC.

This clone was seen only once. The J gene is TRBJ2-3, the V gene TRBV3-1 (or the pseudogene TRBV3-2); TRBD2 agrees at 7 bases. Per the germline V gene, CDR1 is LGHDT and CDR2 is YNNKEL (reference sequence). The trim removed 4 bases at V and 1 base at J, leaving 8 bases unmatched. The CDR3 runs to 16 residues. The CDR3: CASSRRREARTDTQYF. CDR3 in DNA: TGTGCCAGCAGCCGCAGACGGGAGGCACGCACAGATACGCAGTATTTT.

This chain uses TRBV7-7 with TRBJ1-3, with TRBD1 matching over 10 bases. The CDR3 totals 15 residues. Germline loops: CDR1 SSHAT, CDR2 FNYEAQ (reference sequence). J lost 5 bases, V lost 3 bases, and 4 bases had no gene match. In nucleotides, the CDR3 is TGTGCCAGCAGCTTGGGGGGACAGGGGAGAAACACCATATATTTT. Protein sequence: CASSLGGQGRNTIYF.

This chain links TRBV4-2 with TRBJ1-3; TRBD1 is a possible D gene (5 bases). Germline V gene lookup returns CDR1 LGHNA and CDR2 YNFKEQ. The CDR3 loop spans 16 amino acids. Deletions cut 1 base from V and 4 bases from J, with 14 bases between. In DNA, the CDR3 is TGTGCCAGCAGCCAAGGCGGGGGGAGGTTCGGAAACACCATATATTTT. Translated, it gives CASSQGGGRFGNTIYF.

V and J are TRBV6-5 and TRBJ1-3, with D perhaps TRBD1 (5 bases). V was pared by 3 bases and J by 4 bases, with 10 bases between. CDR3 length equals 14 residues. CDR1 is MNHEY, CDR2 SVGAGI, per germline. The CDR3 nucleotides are TGTGCCAGCAGTTATGTGGGACCAGGAAACACCATATATTTT. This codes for CASSYVGPGNTIYF.

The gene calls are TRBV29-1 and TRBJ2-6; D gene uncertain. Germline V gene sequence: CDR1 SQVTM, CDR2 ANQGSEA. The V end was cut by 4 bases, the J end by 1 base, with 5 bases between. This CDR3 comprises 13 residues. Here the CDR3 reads CSVARSGANVLTF. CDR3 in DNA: TGCAGCGTTGCAAGGTCTGGGGCCAACGTCCTGACTTTC.

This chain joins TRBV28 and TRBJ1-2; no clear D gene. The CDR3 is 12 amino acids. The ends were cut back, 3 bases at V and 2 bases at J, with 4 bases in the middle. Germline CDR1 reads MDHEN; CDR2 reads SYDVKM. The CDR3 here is CASSFYNYGYTF. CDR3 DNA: TGTGCCAGCAGTTTCTACAACTATGGCTACACCTTC.

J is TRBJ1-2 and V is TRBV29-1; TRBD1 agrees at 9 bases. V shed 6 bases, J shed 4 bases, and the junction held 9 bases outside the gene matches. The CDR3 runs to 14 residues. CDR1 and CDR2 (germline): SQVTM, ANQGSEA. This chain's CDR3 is CSVELDRGGYGYTF. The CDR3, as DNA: TGCAGCGTCGAGTTGGACAGGGGTGGCTATGGCTACACCTTC.

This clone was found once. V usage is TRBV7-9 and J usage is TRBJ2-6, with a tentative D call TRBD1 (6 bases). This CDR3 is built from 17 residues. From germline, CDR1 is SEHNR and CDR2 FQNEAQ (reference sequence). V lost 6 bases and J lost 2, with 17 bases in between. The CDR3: CASRPGAGQTGANVLTF. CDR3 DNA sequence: TGTGCCAGCAGACCAGGCGCCGGACAGACTGGGGCCAACGTCCTGACTTTC.

The CDR3 here is CASSPRRGSNQPQHF. In DNA form, the CDR3 reads TGTGCCAGCTCACCACGCAGGGGTAGCAATCAGCCCCAGCATTTT. The V gene is TRBV18, the J gene TRBJ1-5; D is possibly TRBD1 (6 bases). This CDR3 region has 15 residues. V lost 1 base, J lost 0 bases, and 7 bases lay in between. Germline CDR1 is KGHSH and CDR2 is LQKENI.

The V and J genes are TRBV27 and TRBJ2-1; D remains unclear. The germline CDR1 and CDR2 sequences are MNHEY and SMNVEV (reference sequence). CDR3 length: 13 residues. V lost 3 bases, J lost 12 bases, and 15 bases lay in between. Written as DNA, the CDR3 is TGTGCCAGCAGTTTCCCGGGTGGTTTTGGGCAGTTCTTC. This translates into CASSFPGGFGQFF.

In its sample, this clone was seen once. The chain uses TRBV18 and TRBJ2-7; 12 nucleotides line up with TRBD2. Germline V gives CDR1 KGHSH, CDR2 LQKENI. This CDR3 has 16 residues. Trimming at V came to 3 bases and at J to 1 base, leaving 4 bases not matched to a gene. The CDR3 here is CASSPKTSGGSYEQYF. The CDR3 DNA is TGTGCCAGCTCACCGAAGACTAGCGGGGGTTCCTACGAGCAGTACTTC.